This T cell receptor (beta chain) came from a study of T cell repertoires in cytomegalovirus infection. Study details: The authors relied on CMV epitopes, both recently identified HLA-C-restricted and well-studied HLA-B-restricted. Study findings and constraints: In two of eight donors, the top clonotype was HLA-C-restricted CMV-specific.

TCRdb reprocessed the reads with MiXCR, giving one entry per CDR3 protein. The repertoire consists of approximately 49,000 distinct CDR3 sequences, with roughly a fifth occurring once and the leading ten covering approximately 25%. Germline assignment: CDR1 MDHEN and CDR2 SYDVKM. The CDR3 spans 15 residues. The ends lost 3 bases at V and 2 bases at J; junction bases unmatched: 5. Comment on this clonotype: No antigen is known for it.

The J gene is TRBJ2-5, the V gene TRBV28; TRBD2 agrees at 8 bases. The receptor comes from a human donor in good health (CMV status not recorded). Some clones in this sample may be carry-over from other donors' samples. The input for sequencing was CD8+ T cells from cultured PBMCs, taken from culture after CMV antigen stimulation. DNA of the CDR3: TGTGCCAGCAGTTTCCCGGGACTAGAACAAGAGACCCAGTACTTC. It specifies CASSFPGLEQETQYF.